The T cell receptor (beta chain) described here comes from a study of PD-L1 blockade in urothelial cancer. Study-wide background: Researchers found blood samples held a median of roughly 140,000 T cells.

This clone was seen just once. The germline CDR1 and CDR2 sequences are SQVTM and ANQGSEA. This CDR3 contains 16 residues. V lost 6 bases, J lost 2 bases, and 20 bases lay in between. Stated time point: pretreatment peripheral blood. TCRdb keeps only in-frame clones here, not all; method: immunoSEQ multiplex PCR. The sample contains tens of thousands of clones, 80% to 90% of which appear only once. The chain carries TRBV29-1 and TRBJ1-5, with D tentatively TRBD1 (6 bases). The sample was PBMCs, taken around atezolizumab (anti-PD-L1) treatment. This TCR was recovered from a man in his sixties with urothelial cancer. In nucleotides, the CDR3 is TGCAGCGTCCAGTTGTGGGGGGGCGATGGCAATCAGCCCCAGCATTTT. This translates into CSVQLWGGDGNQPQHF.